The sequence of this TCR beta chain was determined in a study of cytomegalovirus exposure and HLA in healthy donors. Study information: A preliminary data release comprised around 85 million unique TCRs obtained from HLA-typed donors.

Study-wide results and limits: When the data were analyzed later, several of the most significant clusters appeared to be linked to common viral pathogens. It was in a later analysis that TCR association rates were seen to vary by HLA locus, highest for DRB1 and lowest for HLA-C. Presence/absence analyses assumed roughly uniform sequencing depth across donors, which may not hold.

This PCR relied on a set of 60 Vbeta primers and 13 Jbeta primers. Some clones are missing from TCRdb's copy, which holds only in-frame ones; the method was immunoSEQ multiplex PCR. The table records some 120,000 clones, 80% of them present only once. Trimming shortened V by 2 bases and J by 3 bases, and 7 bases separated the two germline ends. CDR1 and CDR2 (germline): ENHRY, SYGVKD. The CDR3 spans 13 residues. This clone was seen a handful of times. What it binds is unknown. The sequenced sample consisted of PBMCs. The chain carries TRBV10-3 and TRBJ1-1; D is undetermined. This receptor was obtained from a man aged 25-45 years in good health and CMV-seropositive. The CDR3 DNA sequence: TGTGCCATCAGTGAGCTCCCCTACACTGAAGCTTTCTTT. It encodes CAISELPYTEAFF.